This passage covers 24 T cell receptor beta chains from one sample sequenced in a study of radiotherapy plus CTLA-4 blockade in lung cancer. Some clones are missing from TCRdb's copy, which holds only in-frame ones; the method was immunoSEQ multiplex PCR. There are 80,000 to 95,000 clones in the sample; less than 90% occur only once, and 0.82% lies in the top ten. Sample: peripheral blood, taken from a patient treated with radiotherapy plus ipilimumab. The receptors come from a human donor with non-small cell lung cancer who had stable disease on radiotherapy plus ipilimumab.

The chain joins TRBV6-5 to TRBJ2-5; tentatively, D is TRBD1 (7 bases). The CDR3 has 16 residues. Germline CDR1 is MNHEY and CDR2 is SVGAGI. V gave up 0 bases and J gave up 5 bases, with 16 bases separating them. CDR3 sequence: CASSYSTGDRGETQYF. DNA of the CDR3: TGTGCCAGCAGTTACTCAACGGGGGACAGAGGGGAGACCCAGTACTTC.

The chain links TRBV5-1 to TRBJ2-7; TRBD2 matches at 10 bases. Losses at the gene ends were 3 bases for V and 1 base for J; bases not matched to a gene: 7. This CDR3 has 16 amino acids. The V gene's germline CDR1 is SGHRS and CDR2 YFSETQ. Here the CDR3 reads CASSSTGTSASYEQYF. CDR3 coding DNA: TGCGCCAGCAGCTCCACCGGGACTAGCGCTTCCTACGAGCAGTACTTC. Supplemented by reference TRBV5-1 and TRBJ2-7, the full variable domain reads KAGVTQTPRYLIKTRGQQVTLSCSPISGHRSVSWYQQTPGQGLQFLFEYFSETQRNKGNFPGRFSGRQFSNSRSEMNVSTLELGDSALYLCASSSTGTSASYEQYFGPGTRLTVT.

The chain combines TRBV28 with TRBJ2-1; TRBD2 matches at 8 bases. Trimming took 7 bases from V and 4 from J; bases not matched to a gene: 9. The CDR3 runs to 15 residues. Germline CDR1 is MDHEN and CDR2 is SYDVKM. The CDR3 nucleotides are TGTGCCAGCATTAGCGGGACGGATCTTTACAATGAGCAGTTCTTC. Amino acids: CASISGTDLYNEQFF.

The chain joins TRBV9 to TRBJ2-2, with D uncertain. The V and J ends lost 3 bases and 9 bases respectively, with 9 bases between them. There are 12 residues in the CDR3. CDR1 and CDR2 from the germline V gene are SGDLS and YYNGEE. The CDR3 reads CASSGADRELFF. CDR3 DNA sequence: TGTGCCAGCAGCGGGGCCGACCGGGAGCTGTTTTTT.

The J gene is TRBJ1-5, the V gene TRBV2; D is perhaps TRBD1 (5 bases). The ends were cut back, 4 bases at V and 2 bases at J, with 15 bases in the middle. Germline lookup yields CDR1 SNHLY and CDR2 FYNNEI. CDR3 length equals 16 residues. The CDR3 is CASSGRGGRGNQPQHF. The CDR3 bases are TGTGCCAGCAGTGGTCGCGGGGGACGGGGCAATCAGCCCCAGCATTTT.

The V and J genes are TRBV5-1 and TRBJ2-3; D is perhaps TRBD2 (6 bases). The CDR3 loop spans 15 amino acids. In germline, CDR1 is SGHRS, CDR2 YFSETQ. The V gene lost 1 base and the J gene lost 0 bases, with 9 bases spanning the gap. The CDR3 nucleotides are TGCGCCAGCAGCTTGATCGGGGGAAGCACAGATACGCAGTATTTT. Protein sequence: CASSLIGGSTDTQYF.

The chain joins TRBV6-1 to TRBJ2-1; D is uncertain. This CDR3 is built from 16 residues. The V end was cut by 4 bases, the J end by 6 bases, with 19 bases between. The germline gives CDR1 MNHNS, CDR2 SASEGT. CDR3 residues: CASSAFGVRTSNEQFF. Here the CDR3 DNA reads TGTGCCAGCAGTGCTTTCGGCGTCCGGACGAGCAATGAGCAGTTCTTC.

The chain recombines TRBV11-2 with TRBJ2-1; the D gene is possibly TRBD2 (6 bases). V lost 5 bases and J 9 bases, leaving 17 bases between the germline ends. The CDR3 runs 14 residues. CDR1 SGHAT and CDR2 FQNNGV come from the germline V gene. The DNA for the CDR3 is TGTGCCAGCAGCCTTCCGCGGGGTGGGGTTGAGCAGTTCTTC. Its protein product is CASSLPRGGVEQFF.

V usage is TRBV11-2 and J usage is TRBJ2-1, with D maybe TRBD2 (6 bases). The CDR3 runs 16 residues. V was pared by 1 base and J by 6 bases, with 16 bases between. Germline-derived CDR1 and CDR2 are SGHAT and FQNNGV. The CDR3 protein is CASSLGIGGPGNEQFF. CDR3 nucleotide sequence: TGTGCCAGCAGCTTAGGGATCGGAGGGCCGGGCAATGAGCAGTTCTTC. The full variable domain, with the rest looked up from reference TRBV11-2 and TRBJ2-1, is EAGVAQSPRYKIIEKRQSVAFWCNPISGHATLYWYQQILGQGPKLLIQFQNNGVVDDSQLPKDRFSAERLKGVDSTLKIQPAKLEDSAVYLCASSLGIGGPGNEQFFGPGTRLTVL.

Only one count was recorded for this clone. The chain employs TRBV11-3 and TRBJ1-5; the D is unclear. V was trimmed by 1 base and J by 5 bases, leaving 9 bases between them. This CDR3 is built from 14 residues. The germline V gene has CDR1 SGHNT and CDR2 YENEEA. The CDR3 sequence is CASSLGSGYQPQHF. CDR3 DNA: TGTGCCAGCAGCTTAGGATCTGGGTATCAGCCCCAGCATTTT.

This chain joins TRBV19 and TRBJ1-3, with 8 bases identical to TRBD1. The CDR3 totals 15 residues. Germline CDR1 is LNHDA and CDR2 is SQIVND (reference sequence). V lost 3 bases, J lost 1 base, and 2 bases stayed unmatched. The CDR3 spells CASSMRDRSGNTIYF. The CDR3 nucleotides are TGTGCCAGTAGTATGAGGGACAGGTCTGGAAACACCATATATTTT.

For this clone: The junction and the germline gene differ at one end; a read error may be behind it. The genes are TRBV19 and TRBJ1-2, with a tentative D call TRBD1 (6 bases). CDR1 is LNHDA and CDR2 is SQIVND in the germline V gene (reference sequence). The CDR3 loop spans 11 amino acids. The DNA for the CDR3 is TGTGCCAGTAGTATGGGGACAATAAGTGCCTTC. Translated, it gives CASSMGTISAF.

The chain employs TRBV7-9 and TRBJ2-5, with D perhaps TRBD2 (6 bases). V dropped 0 bases and J dropped 4 bases, with 9 bases sitting between them. The CDR3 contains 14 residues. Germline V gives CDR1 SEHNR, CDR2 FQNEAQ (reference sequence). The CDR3 region has the DNA TGTGCCAGCAGCTTAGCCGGGAGCTTAGAGACCCAGTACTTC. Encoded protein: CASSLAGSLETQYF.

This clone was recorded a few times. The chain carries TRBV19 and TRBJ1-1, with no clear D. The V gene's germline CDR1 is LNHDA and CDR2 SQIVND (reference sequence). The CDR3 sequence is 13 residues long. The V end was cut by 7 bases, the J end by 1 base, with 10 bases between. Here the CDR3 reads CASTLLGNTEAFF. CDR3 nucleotide sequence: TGTGCCAGTACACTACTGGGGAACACTGAAGCTTTCTTT.

This clone was counted a few times. This chain connects TRBV10-3 to TRBJ1-1; tentative D call: TRBD1 (5 bases). The CDR3 totals 11 residues. V was shortened by 3 bases and J by 6 bases, with 5 bases between the two germline ends. Germline CDR1 is ENHRY and CDR2 is SYGVKD. The CDR3 protein is CAISEGAEAFF. DNA for the CDR3: TGTGCCATCAGTGAAGGGGCTGAAGCTTTCTTT.

V is TRBV4-1 and J is TRBJ2-7; 9 bases are shared with TRBD2. The CDR3 is made up of 18 amino acids. Germline-derived CDR1 and CDR2 are MGHRA and YSYEKL. Losses at the gene ends were 0 bases for V and 2 bases for J; bases not matched to a gene: 11. The CDR3 is CASSQDRGSGRRPYEQYF. The CDR3 DNA is TGCGCCAGCAGCCAAGATCGGGGTAGCGGGAGAAGGCCCTACGAGCAGTACTTC.

The chain carries TRBV6-5 and TRBJ1-2; TRBD1 agrees at 7 bases. V gave up 7 bases and J gave up 2 bases; unmatched junction bases: 10. CDR3 size: 15 residues. Germline-derived CDR1 and CDR2 are MNHEY and SVGAGI. The CDR3 DNA reads TGTGCCAGCAAAGAGACCGGGACAGCGAACTATGGCTACACCTTC. It specifies CASKETGTANYGYTF.

V usage is TRBV11-3 and J usage is TRBJ2-2, with 8 bases identical to TRBD2. In germline, CDR1 is SGHNT, CDR2 YENEEA. This CDR3 region has 15 residues. The J segment lost 4 bases and the V segment lost 5 bases, leaving 6 bases of the junction unmatched. CDR3 in DNA: TGTGCCAGCAGCGCAAGCGGGAGTGGCACCGGGGAGCTGTTTTTT. Translated, it gives CASSASGSGTGELFF.

The chain links TRBV11-3 to TRBJ2-5; D might be TRBD1 (5 bases). The DNA end is a closer match to TRBJ2-7, so the J assignment may be wrong. The CDR3 spans 13 residues. The germline CDR1 and CDR2 sequences are SGHNT and YENEEA. In DNA, the CDR3 is TGTGCCAGCAGCCTCGACAGCTTGGCCGAGCAGTACTTC. Protein sequence: CASSLDSLAEQYF.

This chain links TRBV14 with TRBJ2-3; D remains unclear. From germline, CDR1 is SGHDN and CDR2 FVKESK. The ends were cut back, 2 bases at V and 7 bases at J, with 7 bases in the middle. This CDR3 comprises 12 residues. CDR3 residues: CASSQTGHTQYF. DNA for the CDR3: TGTGCCAGCAGCCAAACGGGTCATACGCAGTATTTT. Together with reference TRBV14 and TRBJ2-3, the CDR3 gives the full variable domain: EAGVTQFPSHSVIEKGQTVTLRCDPISGHDNLYWYRRVMGKEIKFLLHFVKESKQDESGMPNNRFLAERTGGTYSTLKVQPAELEDSGVYFCASSQTGHTQYFGPGTRLTVL.

The genes are TRBV18 and TRBJ2-1; 7 bases line up with TRBD1. This CDR3 is 21 amino acids long. Germline-derived CDR1 and CDR2 are KGHSH and LQKENI. V lost 0 bases, J lost 0 bases, and 17 bases stayed unmatched. The CDR3 spells CASSPPVQAGGQPSSYNEQFF. The CDR3, as DNA: TGTGCCAGCTCACCACCGGTCCAAGCAGGGGGACAGCCGAGCTCCTACAATGAGCAGTTCTTC.

This clone came up once. The CDR3 carries no conserved terminal phenylalanine or tryptophan, so it likely arises from a read error. The J gene is TRBJ1-6, the V gene TRBV28, with 8 bases fitting TRBD1. This CDR3 is built from 14 residues. CDR1 is MDHEN, CDR2 SYDVKM, per germline. V dropped 6 bases and J dropped 4; count of bases not matched to a gene: 2. The CDR3 DNA is TGTGCCAGCAGGGACAGGGATTATAATTCACCCCTCCACCTT. Translation gives CASRDRDYNSPLHL.

This chain uses TRBV27 with TRBJ2-2; maybe TRBD1 (6 bases). The V end lost 11 bases, the J end lost 0 bases, and 10 bases lay between the germline ends. Per the germline V gene, CDR1 is MNHEY and CDR2 is SMNVEV (reference sequence). The CDR3 runs 13 residues. CDR3 nucleotides: TGTGCCTCCGGGACACCGAACACCGGGGAGCTGTTTTTT. Translation: CASGTPNTGELFF.

This sequence joins TRBV10-1 and TRBJ1-2; D perhaps matches TRBD1 (5 bases). The CDR3 runs 13 residues. V was shortened by 4 bases and J by 8 bases, with 14 bases between the two germline ends. Germline CDR1 reads WNHNN; CDR2 reads SYGVQD (reference sequence). Here the CDR3 reads CASSASGSSGYTF. The CDR3 bases are TGCGCCAGCAGTGCGTCAGGGTCTAGCGGCTACACCTTC.